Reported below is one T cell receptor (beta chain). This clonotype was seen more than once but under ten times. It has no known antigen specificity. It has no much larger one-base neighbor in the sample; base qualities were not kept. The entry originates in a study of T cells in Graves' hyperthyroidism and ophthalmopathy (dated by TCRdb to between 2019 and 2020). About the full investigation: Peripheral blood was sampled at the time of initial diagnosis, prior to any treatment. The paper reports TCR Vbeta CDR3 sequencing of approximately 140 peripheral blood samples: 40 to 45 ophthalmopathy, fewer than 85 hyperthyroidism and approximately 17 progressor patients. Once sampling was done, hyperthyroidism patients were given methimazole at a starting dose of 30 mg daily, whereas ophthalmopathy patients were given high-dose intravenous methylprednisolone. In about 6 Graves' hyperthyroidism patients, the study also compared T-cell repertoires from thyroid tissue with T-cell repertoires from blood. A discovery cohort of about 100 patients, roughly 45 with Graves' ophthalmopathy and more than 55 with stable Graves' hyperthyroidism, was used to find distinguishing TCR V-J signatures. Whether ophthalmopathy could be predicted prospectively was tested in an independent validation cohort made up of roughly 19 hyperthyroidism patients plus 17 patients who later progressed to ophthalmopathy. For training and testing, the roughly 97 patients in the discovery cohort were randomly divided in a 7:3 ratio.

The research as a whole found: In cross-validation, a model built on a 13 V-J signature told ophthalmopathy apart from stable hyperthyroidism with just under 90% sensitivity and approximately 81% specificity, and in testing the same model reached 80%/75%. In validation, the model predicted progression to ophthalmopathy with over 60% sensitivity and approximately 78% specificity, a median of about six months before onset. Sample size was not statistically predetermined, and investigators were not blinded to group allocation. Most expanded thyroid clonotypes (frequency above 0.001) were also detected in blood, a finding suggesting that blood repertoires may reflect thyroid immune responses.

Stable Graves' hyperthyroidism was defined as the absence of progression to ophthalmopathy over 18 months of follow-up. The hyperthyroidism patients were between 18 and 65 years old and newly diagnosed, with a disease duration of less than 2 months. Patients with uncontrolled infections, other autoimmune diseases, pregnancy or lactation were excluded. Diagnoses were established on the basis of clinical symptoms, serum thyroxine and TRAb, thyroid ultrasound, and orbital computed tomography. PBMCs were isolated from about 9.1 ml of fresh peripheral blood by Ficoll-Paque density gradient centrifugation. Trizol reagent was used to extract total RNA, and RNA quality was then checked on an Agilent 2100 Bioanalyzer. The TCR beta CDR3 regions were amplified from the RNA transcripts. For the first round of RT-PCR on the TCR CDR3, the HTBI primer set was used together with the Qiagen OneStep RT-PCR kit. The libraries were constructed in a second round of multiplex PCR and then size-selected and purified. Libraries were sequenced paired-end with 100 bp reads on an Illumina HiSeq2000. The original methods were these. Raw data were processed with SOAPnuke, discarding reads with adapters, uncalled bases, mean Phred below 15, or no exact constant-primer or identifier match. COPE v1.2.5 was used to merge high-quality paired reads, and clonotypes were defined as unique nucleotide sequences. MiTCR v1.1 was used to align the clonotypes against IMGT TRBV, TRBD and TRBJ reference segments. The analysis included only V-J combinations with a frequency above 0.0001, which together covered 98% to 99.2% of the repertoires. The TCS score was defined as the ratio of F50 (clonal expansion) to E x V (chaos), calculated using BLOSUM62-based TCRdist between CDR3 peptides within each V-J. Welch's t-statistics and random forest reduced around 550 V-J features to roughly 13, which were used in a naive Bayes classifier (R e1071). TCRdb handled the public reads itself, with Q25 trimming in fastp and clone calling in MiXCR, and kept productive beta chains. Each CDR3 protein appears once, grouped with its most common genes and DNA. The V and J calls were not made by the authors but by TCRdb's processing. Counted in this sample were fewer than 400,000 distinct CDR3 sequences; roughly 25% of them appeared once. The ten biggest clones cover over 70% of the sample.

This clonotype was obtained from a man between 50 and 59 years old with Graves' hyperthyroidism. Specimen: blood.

For the CDR3, the sequence is CASSYSRRRLSYEQYF. The nucleotide sequence reads TGTGCCAGCAGTTACTCGAGGCGGAGACTCTCCTACGAGCAGTACTTC. The chain is assembled from TRBV6-5 and TRBJ2-7; confidence is insufficient to name the D gene. The germline V gene supplies CDR1 MNHEY and CDR2 SVGAGI. V loses 0 bases of germline sequence and J loses 0 bases, and the interval between the two ends is 12 bases. Spanning cysteine to phenylalanine, the CDR3 consists of 16 amino acids. The sequence is cut down to CDR3 DNA, 48 bases in frame from base 1.